This T cell receptor beta chain comes out of a study of T cell responses to AZD1222 COVID-19 vaccine. Study observations and caveats: Spike-specific TCR breadth rose after two AZD1222 doses, and depth rose as well. Just a handful of people given AZD1222 tested seropositive at baseline.

A note on this clone: Its antigen is undetermined.

The table came from immunoSEQ multiplex PCR; TCRdb's copy has only in-frame clones and leaves some out. The sample lists about 100,000 clones; roughly 90% were seen once. Trimming stripped 2 bases from V and 10 bases from J, with 18 bases between. The CDR3 spans 15 residues. From germline, CDR1 is MGHRA and CDR2 YSYEKL. The sequences come from peripheral blood, collected on day 0 of AZD1222 vaccination. The V gene is TRBV4-1, the J gene TRBJ2-1; D is perhaps TRBD1 (6 bases). The source of this sequence is an adult in good health. The CDR3 is CASSQRDQGHREQFF. The CDR3 nucleotides are TGCGCCAGCAGCCAACGGGACCAGGGACATAGGGAGCAGTTCTTC.